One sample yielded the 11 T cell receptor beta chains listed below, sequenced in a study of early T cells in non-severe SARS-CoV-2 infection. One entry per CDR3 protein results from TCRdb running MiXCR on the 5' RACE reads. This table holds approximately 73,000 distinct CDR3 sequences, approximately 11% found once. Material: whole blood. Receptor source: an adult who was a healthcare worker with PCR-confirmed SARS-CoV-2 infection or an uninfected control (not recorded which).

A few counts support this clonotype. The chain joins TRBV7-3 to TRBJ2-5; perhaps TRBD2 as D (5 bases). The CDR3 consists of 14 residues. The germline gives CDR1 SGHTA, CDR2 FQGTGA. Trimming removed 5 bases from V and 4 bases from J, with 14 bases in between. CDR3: CASSLRPRGETQYF. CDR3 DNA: TGTGCCAGCAGCCTACGACCCCGGGGAGAGACCCAGTACTTC. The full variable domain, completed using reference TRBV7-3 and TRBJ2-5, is GAGVSQTPSNKVTEKGKYVELRCDPISGHTALYWYRQSLGQGPEFLIYFQGTGAADDSGLPNDRFFAVRPEGSVSTLKIQRTERGDSAVYLCASSLRPRGETQYFGPGTRLLVL.

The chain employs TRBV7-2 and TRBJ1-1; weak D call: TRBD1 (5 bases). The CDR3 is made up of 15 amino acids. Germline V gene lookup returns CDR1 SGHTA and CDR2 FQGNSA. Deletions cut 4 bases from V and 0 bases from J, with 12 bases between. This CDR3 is CASSSTRGVNTEAFF. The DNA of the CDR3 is TGTGCCAGCAGCTCCACCCGAGGGGTGAACACTGAAGCTTTCTTT.

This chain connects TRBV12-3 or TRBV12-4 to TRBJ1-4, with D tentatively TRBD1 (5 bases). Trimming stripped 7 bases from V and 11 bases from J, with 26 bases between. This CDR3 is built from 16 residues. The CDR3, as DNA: TGTGCCAGCATCTTGTGTAGGACCGGGGCCCCTGGGAAACTGTTTTTT. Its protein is CASILCRTGAPGKLFF.

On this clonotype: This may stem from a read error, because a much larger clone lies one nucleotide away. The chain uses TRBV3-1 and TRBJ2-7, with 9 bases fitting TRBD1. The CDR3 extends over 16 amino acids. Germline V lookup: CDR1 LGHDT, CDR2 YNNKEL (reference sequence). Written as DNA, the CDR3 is TGTGCCGGCAGCCAAGTTCCGGGACAGGGAGCCTACGAGCAGTACTTC. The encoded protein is CAGSQVPGQGAYEQYF.

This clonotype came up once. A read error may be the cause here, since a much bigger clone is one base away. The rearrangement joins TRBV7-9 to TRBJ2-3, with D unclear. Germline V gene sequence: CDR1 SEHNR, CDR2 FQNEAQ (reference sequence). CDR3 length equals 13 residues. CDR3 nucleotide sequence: TGTGCCAGCAGCGGAAGAAACACAGATACGCGGTATTTT. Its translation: CASSGRNTDTRYF.

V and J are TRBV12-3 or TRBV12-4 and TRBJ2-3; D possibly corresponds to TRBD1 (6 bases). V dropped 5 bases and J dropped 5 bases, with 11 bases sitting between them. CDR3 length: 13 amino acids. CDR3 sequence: CASSVTGIDTQYF. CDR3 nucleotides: TGTGCCAGCAGTGTAACAGGGATAGATACGCAGTATTTT.

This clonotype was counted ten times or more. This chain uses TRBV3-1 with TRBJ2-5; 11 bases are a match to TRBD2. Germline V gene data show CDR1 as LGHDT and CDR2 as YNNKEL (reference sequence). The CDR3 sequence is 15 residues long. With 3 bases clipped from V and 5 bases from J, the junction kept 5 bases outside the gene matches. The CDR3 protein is CASSQSPSGGETQYF. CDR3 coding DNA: TGTGCCAGCAGCCAGTCCCCTAGCGGGGGGGAGACCCAGTACTTC.

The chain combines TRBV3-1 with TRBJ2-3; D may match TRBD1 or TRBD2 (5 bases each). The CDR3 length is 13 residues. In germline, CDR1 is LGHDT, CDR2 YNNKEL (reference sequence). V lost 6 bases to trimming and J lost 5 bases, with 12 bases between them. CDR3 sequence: CASRETGQDTQYF. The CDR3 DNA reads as TGTGCCAGCAGGGAGACGGGGCAAGATACGCAGTATTTT.

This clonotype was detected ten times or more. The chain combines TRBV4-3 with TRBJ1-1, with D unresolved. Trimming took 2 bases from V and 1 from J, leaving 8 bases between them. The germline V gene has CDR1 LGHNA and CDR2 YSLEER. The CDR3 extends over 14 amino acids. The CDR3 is CASSQSASNTEAFF. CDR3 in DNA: TGCGCCAGCAGCCAATCAGCCTCGAACACTGAAGCTTTCTTT.

The CDR3 region has the DNA TGCAGCGTTGAGGGGGGATACGAGCAGTACTTC. This sequence encodes CSVEGGYEQYF. The chain is built from TRBV29-1 and TRBJ2-7; possibly TRBD2 for D (6 bases). Per germline, CDR1 SQVTM and CDR2 ANQGSEA. Between the trimmed V and J ends, which lost 3 bases and 4 bases, there was a span of 7 bases. The CDR3 consists of 11 residues.

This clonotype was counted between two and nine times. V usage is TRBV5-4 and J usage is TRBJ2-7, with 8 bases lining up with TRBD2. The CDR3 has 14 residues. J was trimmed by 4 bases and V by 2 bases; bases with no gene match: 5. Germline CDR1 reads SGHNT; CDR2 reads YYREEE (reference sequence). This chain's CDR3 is CASSFGTSNYEQYF. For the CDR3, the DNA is TGTGCCAGCAGCTTTGGGACTAGTAATTACGAGCAGTACTTC.